This TCR beta chain was documented in a study of cytomegalovirus exposure and HLA in healthy donors. Study-level points and caveats: Roughly uniform sequencing depth across donors was assumed, possibly incorrectly. Analysis was performed later, and it showed HLA-associated TCR beta chains to be more clonally expanded than equally common others. The study designated 150 or so TCR beta chains cytomegalovirus-associated. HLA-A and HLA-B allele assignments for most subjects were reportedly predicted accurately using TCR beta sequences.

A word on this clone: What it binds is unknown.

V shed 4 bases and J 6 bases; nucleotides not matched to a gene: 3. The CDR3 is 13 amino acids. Germline CDR1 LNHDA, CDR2 SQIVND (reference sequence). PCR used 60 Vbeta primers and 13 Jbeta primers. Profiling relied on immunoSEQ multiplex PCR, and the TCRdb table lists in-frame clones only, not all of them. This sample lists over 45,000 clones; its ten largest clones have around 2%. Sequences were obtained from PBMCs. The TCR comes from a woman aged 40 to 50 in good health and CMV-seronegative. The rearrangement joins TRBV19 to TRBJ1-5; 7 nucleotides agree with TRBD1. The CDR3 coding sequence is TGTGCCAGTAGTACAGGGGGTAGTCAGCCCCAGCATTTT. Amino acids: CASSTGGSQPQHF. Full variable domain (missing parts from reference TRBV19 and TRBJ1-5): DGGITQSPKYLFRKEGQNVTLSCEQNLNHDAMYWYRQDPGQGLRLIYYSQIVNDFQKGDIAEGYSVSREKKESFPLTVTSAQKNPTAFYLCASSTGGSQPQHFGDGTRLSIL.